This T cell receptor beta chain was obtained from a study of T-cell reconstitution after alpha-beta-depleted transplantation in children. V was cut by 0 bases and J by 0 bases, with 6 bases left in between. The CDR3 is made up of 15 amino acids. CDR1 MGHRA and CDR2 YSYEKL come from the germline V gene. At least ten counts were recorded for this clonotype. Its antigen is currently unknown. Overall study results and limits: Among T cells one year after transplant, newly produced cells accounted for most counts and diversity. Where some patients showed high TCRbeta diversity at day 60, it came from recipient T cells and thymic progenitors that had survived. There were reportedly several hundred expanded graft clones from which alpha-beta T cells came about two months after transplant.

Unique molecular identifiers tagged the TCRbeta library. TCRdb reprocessed the PCR reads via MiXCR and lists one record per CDR3 protein. The sample contains approximately 650,000 distinct CDR3 sequences, over 10% of which appear only once. The sample was PBMCs, taken before TCRalphabeta/CD19-depleted stem cell transplant. V is TRBV4-1 and J is TRBJ1-3; D gene ambiguous. This clonotype was obtained from a girl aged 2 to 9 with congenital amegakaryocytic thrombocytopenia, due to receive a stem cell transplant. As DNA, the CDR3 is TGCGCCAGCAGCCAAGATATCGTCTCTGGAAACACCATATATTTT. Translating it yields CASSQDIVSGNTIYF.